This T cell receptor beta chain is drawn from a study of blood T cell repertoires in COVID-19. Per the original data handling: Reference gene primer amplification gave nucleated cell count estimates. Measured with immunoSEQ multiplex PCR; TCRdb has only the in-frame clones, and not every one. Clone size and V and J calls were adopted from that table, with D and trimming inferred from the DNA. This repertoire shows over 200,000 clones, 70% to 90% found once; its top ten account for approximately 1.9%. Those enrolled, adults aged roughly 18 to 89 years, came from roughly 23 US areas. This sequence was found in a woman in her 50s who had recovered from COVID-19. Sample: PBMCs or T cells enriched from blood (not recorded which).

The CDR3 DNA follows: TGCGCCAGCAGCCCAGGGATTGGGGCACATGAGCAGTTCTTC. Residues: CASSPGIGAHEQFF. The V call is TRBV4-1, the J call TRBJ2-1; tentative D call: TRBD1 (5 bases). V was trimmed by 4 bases and J by 8 bases, leaving 15 bases between them. Germline CDR1 is MGHRA and CDR2 is YSYEKL. The length of the CDR3 is 14 residues.